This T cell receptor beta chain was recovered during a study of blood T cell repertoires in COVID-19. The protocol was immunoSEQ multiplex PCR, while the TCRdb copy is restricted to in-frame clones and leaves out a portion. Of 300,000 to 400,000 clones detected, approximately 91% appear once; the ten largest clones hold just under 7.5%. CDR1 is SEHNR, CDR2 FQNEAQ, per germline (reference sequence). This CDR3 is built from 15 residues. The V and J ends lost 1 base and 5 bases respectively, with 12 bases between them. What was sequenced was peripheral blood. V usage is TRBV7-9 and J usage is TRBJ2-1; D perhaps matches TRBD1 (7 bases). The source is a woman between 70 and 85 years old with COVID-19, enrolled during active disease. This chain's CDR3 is CASSLVEGANNEQFF. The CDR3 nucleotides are TGTGCCAGCAGCTTAGTGGAGGGGGCAAACAATGAGCAGTTCTTC.